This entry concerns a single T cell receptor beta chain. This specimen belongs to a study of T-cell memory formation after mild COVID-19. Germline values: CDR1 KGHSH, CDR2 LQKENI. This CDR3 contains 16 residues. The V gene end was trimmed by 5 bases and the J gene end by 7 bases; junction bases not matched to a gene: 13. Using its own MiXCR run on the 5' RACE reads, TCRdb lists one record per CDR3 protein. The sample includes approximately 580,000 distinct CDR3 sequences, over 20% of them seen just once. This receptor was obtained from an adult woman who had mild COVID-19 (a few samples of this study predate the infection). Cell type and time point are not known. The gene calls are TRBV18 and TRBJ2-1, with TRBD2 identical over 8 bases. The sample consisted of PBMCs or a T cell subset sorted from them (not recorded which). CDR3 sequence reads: CASSDTGGRINNEQFF. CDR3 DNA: TGTGCCAGCTCAGACACGGGAGGGCGAATTAATAATGAGCAGTTCTTC.